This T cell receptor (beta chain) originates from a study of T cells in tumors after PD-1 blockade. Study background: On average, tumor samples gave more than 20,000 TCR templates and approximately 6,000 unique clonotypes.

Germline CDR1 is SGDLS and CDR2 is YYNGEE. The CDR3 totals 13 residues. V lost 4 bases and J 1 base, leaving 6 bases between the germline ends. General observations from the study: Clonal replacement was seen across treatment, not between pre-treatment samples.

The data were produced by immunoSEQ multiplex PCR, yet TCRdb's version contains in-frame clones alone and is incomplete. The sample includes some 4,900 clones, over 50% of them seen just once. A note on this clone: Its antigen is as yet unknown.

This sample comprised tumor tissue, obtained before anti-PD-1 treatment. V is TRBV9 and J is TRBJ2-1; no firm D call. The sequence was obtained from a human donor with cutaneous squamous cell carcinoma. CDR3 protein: CASSQSSYNEQFF. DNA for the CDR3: TGTGCCAGCAGCCAGTCTTCCTACAATGAGCAGTTCTTC. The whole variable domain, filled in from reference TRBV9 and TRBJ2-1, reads DSGVTQTPKHLITATGQRVTLRCSPRSGDLSVYWYQQSLDQGLQFLIQYYNGEERAKGNILERFSAQQFPDLHSELNLSSLELGDSALYFCASSQSSYNEQFFGPGTRLTVL.